One and the same sample provided the 12 T cell receptor delta chains below, sequenced in a study of gamma-delta T cells after stem cell transplantation. TCRdb ran CATT on the RT-PCR reads. The sample yields nearly 700 delta-chain clones, 2.5% to 3% seen once. Sequencing was performed on gamma-delta T cells. The source of these receptors is a human donor. It is not recorded whose cells these are; they may come from a transplant donor.

A note on this clone: The translation of this DNA and the TCRdb protein of a much larger clone differ at residue 6, probably owing to a read error; the protein shown here is translated from the DNA. J is TRDJ1 and V is TRDV2; TRDD3 might be the D (5 bases). The CDR3 has 16 residues. The V gene's germline CDR1 is GEAIGNYY and CDR2 EKD. Trimming took off 0 bases at V and 3 bases at J, with 16 bases between the two ends. The CDR3 nucleotides are TGTGCCTGTGACACCGTAGGGGGCTCAGGACCCGATAAACTCATCTTT. Protein sequence: CACDTVGGSGPDKLIF.

Of note for this clone: The protein recorded in TCRdb matches a much larger clone and deviates from this DNA's translation at residue 10, suggesting a read error; the protein here is obtained by translating the DNA. The chain carries TRDV2 and TRDJ1; tentatively, D is TRDD3 (5 bases). Germline CDR1 GEAIGNYY, CDR2 EKD. Trimming removed 0 bases at V and 4 bases at J, with 26 bases between. The CDR3 sequence is 19 residues long. In DNA, the CDR3 is TGTGCCTGTGACACCGGAGCCCTGGGATTCTCTATTCAACTCGATAAACTCATCTTT. Translated, it gives CACDTGALGFSIQLDKLIF.

A word on this clone: Only one base separates this from a far larger clonotype, so it likely reflects a read error. The sample carries other DNA sequences with the same CDR3. The chain employs TRDV2 and TRDJ1, with D perhaps matching TRDD3 (5 bases). The ends were cut back, 3 bases at V and 5 bases at J, with 15 bases in the middle. Germline values: CDR1 GEAIGNYY, CDR2 EKD. CDR3 length: 14 residues. This CDR3 is CACDRIGATDKLIF. The DNA for the CDR3 is TGTGCCTGTGACCGGATAGGAGCGACTGATAAACTCATCTTT.

Notes on this clone: The protein held in TCRdb is that of a much larger clone and does not match this DNA's translation at residue 10, likely because of a read error; the protein shown is translated from the DNA. The chain carries TRDV2 and TRDJ3, with 10 positions matching TRDD3. From germline, CDR1 is GEAIGNYY and CDR2 EKD. The CDR3 loop spans 18 amino acids. With V trimmed by 3 bases and J by 2 bases, 6 bases remained unmatched. The CDR3 here is CACDPTGGSTWDTRQMFF. DNA of the CDR3: TGTGCCTGTGACCCTACTGGGGGATCCACCTGGGACACCCGACAGATGTTTTTC.

For this clone: TCRdb's protein for this DNA is that of a much larger clone and differs from the translation at residue 8, likely a read error; the protein shown is the DNA translation. The gene calls are TRDV2 and TRDJ1; D could derive from TRDD1 or TRDD3 (5 bases each). The CDR3 is 13 residues long. Germline V lookup: CDR1 GEAIGNYY, CDR2 EKD. V was shortened by 1 base and J by 4 bases, with 9 bases between the two germline ends. CDR3 nucleotide sequence: TGTGCCTGTGACACAATAGGGGACGATAAACTCATCTTT. Protein product: CACDTIGDDKLIF.

This clone was picked up a small number of times. This is likely an artifact of a read error, given a far larger clone one base away. Other DNA sequences from this sample encode an identical CDR3 as well. The V call is TRDV2, the J call TRDJ1; a possible D gene is TRDD3 (5 bases). The CDR3 runs to 16 residues. CDR1 GEAIGNYY and CDR2 EKD come from the germline V gene. CDR3 in amino acids: CACEPLVGTHTDKLIF. As DNA, the CDR3 is TGTGCCTGCGAGCCCCTGGTGGGGACCCACACCGATAAGCTCATCTTT.

The chain couples TRDV2 to TRDJ1; TRDD3 matches 12 bases. V trimming: 0 bases; J trimming: 0 bases; junction bases outside the gene matches: 22. The CDR3 extends over 23 amino acids. Germline loops: CDR1 GEAIGNYY, CDR2 EKD. This CDR3 reads CACDTALRPGTGGYLAYTDKLIF. The CDR3 DNA reads as TGTGCCTGTGACACCGCTCTACGCCCTGGTACTGGGGGATACCTGGCGTACACCGATAAACTCATCTTT.

Regarding this clone: This likely came from a read error, as a far larger clone is one base away. At the DNA level, this CDR3 is encoded by other sequences in the same sample as well. Here the CDR3 reads CACDRIGATDKLIF. As DNA, the CDR3 is TGTGCTTGTGACCGGATAGGAGCGACCGATAAACTCATCTTT. The gene calls are TRDV2 and TRDJ1, with TRDD3 as a possible D gene (5 bases). Germline lookup yields CDR1 GEAIGNYY and CDR2 EKD. This CDR3 spans 14 amino acids.

With regard to this clone: This likely stems from a read error, as it lies one base from a far larger clone. The sample contains more than one DNA sequence encoding this CDR3. This chain connects TRDV2 to TRDJ1; D tentatively fits TRDD2 or TRDD3 (5 bases each). Germline values: CDR1 GEAIGNYY, CDR2 EKD. Between the trimmed V and J ends, which lost 1 base and 1 base, there was a span of 18 bases. The CDR3 is 17 residues long. CDR3 protein: CACDTLGDSLITDKLIF. The DNA of the CDR3 is TGTGCCTGTGACACTCTGGGAGATTCCTTGATCACCGATAAACTCATCTTT.

This clone appeared a few times. This probably arose from a read error, given a far larger clone one base away. Within the sample, other DNA sequences also encode this same CDR3. V gene TRDV2 combines with J gene TRDJ1, with a weak D call TRDD1 (5 bases). Germline V gene lookup returns CDR1 GEAIGNYY and CDR2 EKD. CDR3 length: 13 residues. Here the CDR3 reads CACDTIGADKLIF. The CDR3 region has the DNA TGTGCCTGTGACACAATAGGGGCCGACAAACTCATCTTT.

This clone was detected a few times. This likely came from a read error, as a far larger clone is one base away. Other nucleotide sequences from this sample produce the same CDR3. This chain connects TRDV2 to TRDJ1, with a tentative D call TRDD2 (5 bases). Trimming took off 4 bases at V and 3 bases at J, with 14 bases between the two ends. The CDR3 totals 14 residues. The germline V gene encodes CDR1 GEAIGNYY and CDR2 EKD. In DNA, the CDR3 is TGTGCCTGTGAATCGTTCCCTACGGCCGATAAACTCATCTTT. This sequence encodes CACESFPTADKLIF.

This clone was observed a few times. The protein TCRdb lists belongs to a much larger clone and differs from this DNA's translation at residue 14, which points to a read error; the protein shown is made from the DNA. The chain joins TRDV2 to TRDJ2, with 8 bases that match TRDD3. There are 17 residues in the CDR3. CDR1 and CDR2 from the germline V gene are GEAIGNYY and EKD. The CDR3 bases are TGTGCCTGTGACACCGTGAGGACTGGGGGTGAGACAGCACGACTCTTCTTT. It encodes CACDTVRTGGETARLFF.